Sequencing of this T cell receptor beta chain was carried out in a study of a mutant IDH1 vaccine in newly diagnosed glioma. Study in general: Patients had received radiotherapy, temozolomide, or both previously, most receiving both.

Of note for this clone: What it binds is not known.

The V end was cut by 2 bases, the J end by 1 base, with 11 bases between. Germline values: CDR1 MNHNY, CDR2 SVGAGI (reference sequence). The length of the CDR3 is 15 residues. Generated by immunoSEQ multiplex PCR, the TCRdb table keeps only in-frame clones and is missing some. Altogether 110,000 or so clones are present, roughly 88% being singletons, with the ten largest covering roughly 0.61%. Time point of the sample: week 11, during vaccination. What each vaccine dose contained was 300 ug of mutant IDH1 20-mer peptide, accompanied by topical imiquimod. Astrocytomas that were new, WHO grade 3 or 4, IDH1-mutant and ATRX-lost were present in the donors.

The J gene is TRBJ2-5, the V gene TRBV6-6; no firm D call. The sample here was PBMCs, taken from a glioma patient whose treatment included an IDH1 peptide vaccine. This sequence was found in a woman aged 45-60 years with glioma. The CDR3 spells CASSYSFGIQETQYF. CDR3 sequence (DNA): TGTGCCAGCAGTTACAGTTTTGGGATCCAAGAGACCCAGTACTTC.